The 21 T cell receptor beta chains listed next were all sequenced from one sample in a study of cytomegalovirus exposure and HLA in healthy donors. The PCR employed 60 Vbeta primers together with 13 Jbeta primers. Using immunoSEQ multiplex PCR, the repertoire was profiled, and TCRdb retains in-frame clones only, with some absent. The sample holds 150,000 or so clones; around 74% are singletons and the top ten take around 1.3%. Material for sequencing was PBMCs. Source of these receptors: a woman aged 25-40 years in good health and CMV-seronegative.

Only a few counts were recorded for this clone. The V call is TRBV19, the J call TRBJ2-7; TRBD1 matches 7 bases. The CDR3 is 15 residues long. The germline V gene has CDR1 LNHDA and CDR2 SQIVND (reference sequence). Germline trimming cut 4 bases from V and 0 bases from J; bases unmatched to any gene: 6. CDR3 region: CASSSPGTASYEQYF. CDR3 sequence (DNA): TGTGCCAGTAGTAGCCCAGGGACAGCCTCCTACGAGCAGTACTTC. Full variable domain (remainder filled in from reference TRBV19 and TRBJ2-7): DGGITQSPKYLFRKEGQNVTLSCEQNLNHDAMYWYRQDPGQGLRLIYYSQIVNDFQKGDIAEGYSVSREKKESFPLTVTSAQKNPTAFYLCASSSPGTASYEQYFGPGTRLTVT.

The chain uses TRBV9 and TRBJ2-3, with TRBD2 matching over 8 bases. Germline assignment: CDR1 SGDLS and CDR2 YYNGEE. The CDR3 covers 13 residues. V shed 0 bases and J 10 bases; nucleotides not matched to a gene: 4. The CDR3 DNA follows: TGTGCCAGCAGCGTAGCGGGGGGGCCGTCGCAGTATTTT. Protein product: CASSVAGGPSQYF.

The V gene is TRBV7-8, the J gene TRBJ1-1; tentative D call: TRBD1 (6 bases). Germline lookup yields CDR1 SGHVS and CDR2 FQNEAQ. Trimming shortened V by 2 bases and J by 4 bases, and 14 bases separated the two germline ends. This CDR3 has 15 amino acids. CDR3 loop: CASSLQGFRSTEAFF. In DNA, the CDR3 is TGTGCCAGCAGCTTACAGGGGTTTCGGTCCACTGAAGCTTTCTTT.

This clone appeared a few times. Here the CDR3 reads CAISESTANYGYTF. In DNA, the CDR3 is TGTGCCATCAGTGAATCGACAGCTAACTATGGCTACACCTTC. The rearrangement links TRBV10-3 to TRBJ1-2; TRBD1 might be the D (5 bases). V lost 3 bases and J 0 bases, leaving 8 bases between the germline ends. Per germline, CDR1 ENHRY and CDR2 SYGVKD. The length of the CDR3 is 14 residues.

The chain couples TRBV6-6 to TRBJ1-4; D is uncertain. V lost 6 bases, J lost 6 bases, and 11 bases lay in between. CDR3 length equals 13 residues. Per the germline V gene, CDR1 is MNHNY and CDR2 is SVGAGI (reference sequence). The CDR3 loop reads CASSRGKDEKLFF. The CDR3 DNA reads TGTGCCAGCAGCCGCGGGAAGGATGAAAAACTGTTTTTT.

The chain is built from TRBV28 and TRBJ2-7; possible D gene TRBD2, 5 bases. Trimming removed 2 bases at V and 2 bases at J, with 7 bases between. From germline, CDR1 is MDHEN and CDR2 SYDVKM. This CDR3 contains 13 residues. CDR3 amino acids: CASSLGSTYEQYF. The CDR3 DNA is TGTGCCAGCAGTTTAGGGAGCACCTACGAGCAGTACTTC. Based on the CDR3 plus reference TRBV28 and TRBJ2-7, the full variable domain is DVKVTQSSRYLVKRTGEKVFLECVQDMDHENMFWYRQDPGLGLRLIYFSYDVKMKEKGDIPEGYSVSREKKERFSLILESASTNQTSMYLCASSLGSTYEQYFGPGTRLTVT.

This sequence joins TRBV7-2 and TRBJ2-7, with D possibly TRBD1 on 5 matching bases. Germline assignment: CDR1 SGHTA and CDR2 FQGNSA. Trimming took 4 bases from V and 2 from J, leaving 12 bases between them. This CDR3 has 14 amino acids. CDR3 loop: CASSSRQTPYEQYF. CDR3 coding DNA: TGTGCCAGCAGCTCTAGACAGACTCCCTACGAGCAGTACTTC.

This clone has a single count. Distinct nucleotide sequences in the sample also encode this CDR3. The chain uses TRBV2 and TRBJ2-5; D is uncertain. Trimming cost V 6 bases and J 2 bases, with 4 bases left between them. From germline, CDR1 is SNHLY and CDR2 FYNNEI. The CDR3 covers 11 residues. In DNA, the CDR3 is TGTGCCAGCAGCTTACAAGAGACCCAGTACTTC. It yields the protein CASSLQETQYF.

In its sample, this clone was seen once. The rearrangement links TRBV5-1 to TRBJ2-1; 7 nucleotides align to TRBD1. Per germline, CDR1 SGHRS and CDR2 YFSETQ. V shed 2 bases and J 8 bases; nucleotides not matched to a gene: 13. This CDR3 contains 16 residues. The CDR3 spells CASSFNRGAFSHEQFF. The CDR3 nucleotides are TGCGCCAGCAGCTTTAACAGGGGTGCCTTTAGCCATGAGCAGTTCTTC.

The rearrangement joins TRBV6-1 to TRBJ2-4, with 9 bases that match TRBD2. This CDR3 spans 16 amino acids. With V trimmed by 3 bases and J by 8 bases, 11 bases remained unmatched. Germline CDR1 and CDR2: MNHNS and SASEGT. CDR3 DNA: TGTGCCAGCAGTGATCCGACTAGCGGCCGGGGAGACATTCAGTACTTC. It specifies CASSDPTSGRGDIQYF.

The chain joins TRBV28 to TRBJ1-2; 8 bases map to TRBD1. The junction had 6 bases not matched to a gene; V was cut back by 3 bases and J by 0 bases. This CDR3 comprises 16 residues. The germline V gene encodes CDR1 MDHEN and CDR2 SYDVKM. The CDR3 is CASSFPPGQANYGYTF. The CDR3 nucleotides read TGTGCCAGCAGTTTCCCACCGGGACAGGCTAACTATGGCTACACCTTC.

In nucleotides, the CDR3 is TGCGCCAGCAGCCCTGGACAGGGATCCACTGAAGCTTTCTTT. This gives the protein CASSPGQGSTEAFF. The V gene is TRBV5-1, the J gene TRBJ1-1; TRBD1 matches 8 bases. Germline lookup yields CDR1 SGHRS and CDR2 YFSETQ. The CDR3 has 14 amino acids. V gave up 4 bases and J gave up 4 bases; unmatched junction bases: 6. Drawing the rest from reference TRBV5-1 and TRBJ1-1, the complete variable domain is KAGVTQTPRYLIKTRGQQVTLSCSPISGHRSVSWYQQTPGQGLQFLFEYFSETQRNKGNFPGRFSGRQFSNSRSEMNVSTLELGDSALYLCASSPGQGSTEAFFGQGTRLTVV.

This clone was observed a single time. The chain has TRBV27 and TRBJ1-5, with TRBD1 matching 8 bases. Trimming at V came to 0 bases and at J to 3 bases, leaving 7 bases not matched to a gene. The CDR3 has 17 residues. Germline lookup yields CDR1 MNHEY and CDR2 SMNVEV (reference sequence). CDR3 protein: CASSLSYGTGINQPQHF. Written as DNA, the CDR3 is TGTGCCAGCAGTTTATCGTATGGGACAGGCATCAATCAGCCCCAGCATTTT.

The chain is built from TRBV6-4 and TRBJ2-2; TRBD2 agrees at 9 bases. With V trimmed by 2 bases and J by 6 bases, 4 bases remained unmatched. CDR3 length: 15 amino acids. CDR1 is MRHNA, CDR2 SNTAGT, per germline. CDR3 amino acids: CASSDEAGGAGELFF. The CDR3 coding sequence is TGTGCCAGCAGTGACGAAGCGGGGGGAGCCGGGGAGCTGTTTTTT.

This chain's CDR3 is CASSLLNEQFF. In nucleotides, the CDR3 is TGTGCCAGCAGCTTACTAAATGAGCAGTTCTTC. The J gene is TRBJ2-1, the V gene TRBV5-6; no clear D. The CDR3 covers 11 residues. Germline V gene sequence: CDR1 SGHDT, CDR2 YYEEEE. V lost 2 bases and J 7 bases, leaving 4 bases between the germline ends.

This sequence joins TRBV18 and TRBJ1-5; possibly TRBD1 for D (5 bases). The CDR3 is made up of 15 amino acids. CDR1 is KGHSH, CDR2 LQKENI, per germline. V was clipped by 2 bases and J by 5 bases, with 13 bases between them. This chain's CDR3 is CASSPTSGDHQPQHF. The DNA for the CDR3 is TGTGCCAGCTCACCAACCTCGGGGGATCATCAGCCCCAGCATTTT.

This clone appeared once. J is TRBJ1-5 and V is TRBV2; TRBD1 matches 8 bases. CDR1 is SNHLY, CDR2 FYNNEI, per germline. The junction had 5 bases not matched to a gene; V was cut back by 6 bases and J by 4 bases. The CDR3 extends over 14 amino acids. The CDR3 protein is CASRDRVPNQPQHF. The CDR3 nucleotides read TGTGCCAGCAGGGACAGGGTCCCGAATCAGCCCCAGCATTTT.

The rearrangement joins TRBV19 to TRBJ1-4, with D possibly being TRBD1 (6 bases). The germline V gene encodes CDR1 LNHDA and CDR2 SQIVND (reference sequence). There are 15 residues in the CDR3. Trimming removed 5 bases from V and 7 bases from J, with 17 bases in between. CDR3 protein: CASSSRRGAGEKLFF. Here the CDR3 DNA reads TGTGCCAGTAGTTCCCGACGGGGGGCGGGTGAAAAACTGTTTTTT.

This clone was observed a handful of times. The V call is TRBV7-8, the J call TRBJ2-5, with D unresolved. Matching the DNA end better, TRBJ2-7 makes the J call doubtful. Germline lookup yields CDR1 SGHVS and CDR2 FQNEAQ. The CDR3 runs 13 residues. DNA for the CDR3: TGTGCCAGCAACGAAAAGCAGGCATACGAGCAGTACTTC. Translation gives CASNEKQAYEQYF.

The chain combines TRBV29-1 with TRBJ1-3, with 10 bases lining up with TRBD1. This CDR3 has 13 residues. Losses at the gene ends were 4 bases for V and 4 bases for J; bases not matched to a gene: 1. Germline CDR1 reads SQVTM; CDR2 reads ANQGSEA. The CDR3 region is CSVVDRGGNTIYF. The CDR3 bases are TGCAGCGTTGTGGACAGGGGGGGAAACACCATATATTTT.

The chain links TRBV19 to TRBJ2-7, with 8 nucleotides matching TRBD2. After removal of 4 bases from V and 0 bases from J, the junction contained 8 bases not matched to a gene. CDR3 length equals 16 residues. CDR1 and CDR2 from the germline V gene are LNHDA and SQIVND (reference sequence). CDR3 sequence reads: CASSTVAGTSSYEQYF. The CDR3 DNA follows: TGTGCCAGTAGTACTGTAGCGGGGACGTCCTCCTACGAGCAGTACTTC.